The clone carrying this T cell receptor beta chain has a count of ten or more. Its antigen remains unknown. Using quantitative 5'-RACE with molecular barcodes, the authors made TCR beta libraries. TCRdb redid the calling of the 5' RACE reads with MiXCR, one entry per CDR3 protein. Here the sample spans fewer than 250,000 distinct CDR3 sequences, 10% to 13% being singletons. This specimen belongs to a study of CD8 T cells in ankylosing spondylitis. Study conclusions and caveats: Characteristic of ankylosing spondylitis blood, it appeared, was a TCR beta motif comprising several highly homologous variants. Past studies reported some motif variants in reactive arthritis synovial fluid and blood.

Trimming at V came to 8 bases and at J to 6 bases, leaving 12 bases not matched to a gene. The CDR3 has 13 residues. Per germline, CDR1 DFQATT and CDR2 SNEGSKA (reference sequence). This chain uses TRBV20-1 with TRBJ2-7, with 8 bases lining up with TRBD1. Sequencing was carried out using blood, either unsorted or a sorted T cell fraction (not recorded which). This clonotype was sampled from a male donor with ankylosing spondylitis or in good health (not recorded which). The CDR3 nucleotides are TGCAGTCATGGTGGACAGGGCCTACGCGAGCAGTACTTC. This codes for CSHGGQGLREQYF.